Listed below are T cell receptor beta chains from one sample, sequenced in a study of monozygotic twins with inflammatory bowel disease. TCRdb re-called the 5' RACE reads; one entry per CDR3 protein, DNA not given. This listing includes around 150,000 distinct CDR3 sequences. Material: blood. The receptors originated from a human donor with ulcerative colitis or Crohn's disease, or a healthy co-twin of an affected twin (not recorded which). Each CDR3 is given with its conserved first and last residue. Fields, in order: J gene, CDR3 length, V gene, CDR3 protein.

TRBJ2-3 | 13 | TRBV29-1 | CSSDGKSTDTQYF
TRBJ2-2 | 16 | TRBV6-2/TRBV6-3 | CASSRSGRANTGELFF
TRBJ2-5 | 15 | TRBV20-1 | CSAANSGDSWGTQYF
TRBJ1-2 | 16 | TRBV5-4 | CASSIAGTGFTYGYTF
TRBJ2-1 | 14 | TRBV11-2 | CASSLDRVFNEQFF
TRBJ2-7 | 15 | TRBV5-1 | CASSLGAGTPYEQYF
TRBJ2-1 | 17 | TRBV27 | CASSPPPGLAGNNEQFF
TRBJ2-1 | 15 | TRBV20-1 | CSAIPEGYSYNEQFF
TRBJ2-7 | 14 | TRBV5-1 | CARFGRDYSYEQYF
TRBJ2-1 | 16 | TRBV7-2 | CASSLGLAGSYNEQFF
TRBJ2-2 | 14 | TRBV19 | CASNDGVGTGELFF
TRBJ2-5 | 14 | TRBV19 | CASSITGQQETQYF
TRBJ2-1 | 15 | TRBV7-9 | CASSPLPGGYNEQFF
TRBJ1-5 | 14 | TRBV20-1 | CSAGEVPGDQPQHF
TRBJ2-7 | 14 | TRBV24-1 | CATSDSGRYYEQYF
TRBJ2-4 | 12 | TRBV5-1 | CASSLQPGQEYF
TRBJ1-3 | 16 | TRBV7-9 | CASSLIVAFSGNTIYF
TRBJ2-1 | 11 | TRBV28 | CASRGRHEQYF
TRBJ2-1 | 18 | TRBV11-2 | CASSLEGTSGRFNNEQFF
TRBJ2-1 | 15 | TRBV24-1 | CATSAPGLAGDEQFF
TRBJ2-1 | 12 | TRBV11-3 | CASSLKYNEQFF
TRBJ1-1 | 14 | TRBV6-5 | CASSYRTGGDEAFF
TRBJ1-2 | 15 | TRBV27 | CASSSRRGGMSGYTF
TRBJ1-1 | 15 | TRBV28 | CASSLPGGVNTEAFF
TRBJ2-5 | 13 | TRBV3-1 | CASSLHGQETQYF
TRBJ1-5 | 17 | TRBV4-1 | CASSQGPRGAAHQPQHF
TRBJ1-5 | 13 | TRBV29-1 | CSVGWGGNQPQHF
TRBJ2-3 | 16 | TRBV27 | CASSLRGSGHTDTQYF
TRBJ2-3 | 14 | TRBV10-3 | CAISGGDLLDTQYF
TRBJ2-3 | 17 | TRBV5-1 | CASSLEFAGARTDTQYF
TRBJ1-2 | 15 | TRBV27 | CASSQRTSDGYGYTF
TRBJ2-1 | 17 | TRBV29-1 | CSVPDVDSGSSYNEQFF
TRBJ1-1 | 13 | TRBV7-6 | CASSPDLNTEAFF
TRBJ2-3 | 17 | TRBV5-1 | CASSWRLAGGGTDTQYF
TRBJ2-5 | 16 | TRBV20-1 | CSAREGKRTWRETQYF
TRBJ2-7 | 13 | TRBV25-1 | CASSDPVRGEQYF
TRBJ2-5 | 15 | TRBV18 | CASSPWTATQETQYF
TRBJ1-5 | 15 | TRBV4-1 | CASSQTTGWAQPQHF
TRBJ2-7 | 14 | TRBV18 | CASSPPGTTYEQYF
TRBJ1-6 | 13 | TRBV28 | CASSGQVLVALHF
TRBJ1-5 | 14 | TRBV7-9 | CASSVSANNQPQHF
TRBJ2-1 | 16 | TRBV3-1 | CASSRPGLETYNEQFF
TRBJ1-5 | 14 | TRBV12-3/TRBV12-4 | CASTPGQPNQPQHF
TRBJ1-3 | 16 | TRBV19 | CASSPGTDRAGNTIYF
TRBJ2-7 | 16 | TRBV5-5 | CASSLVLAGGHYEQYF
TRBJ2-4 | 15 | TRBV9 | CASSVLTSTKNIQYF